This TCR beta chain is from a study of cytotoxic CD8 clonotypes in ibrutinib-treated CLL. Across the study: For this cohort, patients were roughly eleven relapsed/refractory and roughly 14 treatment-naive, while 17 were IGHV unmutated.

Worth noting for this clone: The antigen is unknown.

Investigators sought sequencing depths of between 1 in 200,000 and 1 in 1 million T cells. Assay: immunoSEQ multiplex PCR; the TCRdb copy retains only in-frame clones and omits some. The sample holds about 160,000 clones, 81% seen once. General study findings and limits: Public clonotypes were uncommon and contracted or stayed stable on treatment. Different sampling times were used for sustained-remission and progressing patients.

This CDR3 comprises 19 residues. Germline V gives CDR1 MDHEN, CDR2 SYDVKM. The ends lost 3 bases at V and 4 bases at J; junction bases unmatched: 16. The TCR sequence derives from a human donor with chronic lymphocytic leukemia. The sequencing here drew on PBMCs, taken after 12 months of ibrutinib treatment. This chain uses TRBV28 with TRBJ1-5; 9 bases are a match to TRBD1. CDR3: CASSLAPYRGPTENQPQHF. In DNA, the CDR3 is TGTGCCAGCAGTTTGGCCCCGTACAGGGGGCCGACCGAGAATCAGCCCCAGCATTTT.